The 5 T cell receptor beta chains given below trace back to one sample, sequenced in a study of CD8+ T cells in alopecia areata. Treatment of the sample: oral pan-JAK inhibitor, 5-10 mg twice daily. Extracted RNA was reverse transcribed into cDNA, the sequencing template. Profiled with immunoSEQ multiplex PCR; TCRdb holds only in-frame clones, not every one. The sample consists of under 350,000 clones, 58% of them appearing once. The material sequenced was CD4+ T cells sorted from blood, taken at week 24, from a patient treated with tofacitinib. The origin of the receptors is a human donor with alopecia areata.

V usage is TRBV4-3 and J usage is TRBJ1-2; no firm D call. The CDR3 consists of 12 residues. Trimming pared 4 bases from V and 8 bases from J, leaving 11 bases between. CDR1 is LGHNA and CDR2 is YSLEER in the germline V gene. CDR3 coding DNA: TGCGCCAGCAGCCTAGGGTCTTCGGGCTACACCTTC. Protein product: CASSLGSSGYTF.

V usage is TRBV23-1 and J usage is TRBJ1-3; D unclear. TRBV23-1 qualifies as an ORF whose function is uncertain. The V end lost 2 bases, the J end lost 0 bases, and 5 bases lay between the germline ends. The CDR3 spans 14 residues. DNA for the CDR3: TGCGCCAGCAGTCAAACGGACTCTGGAAACACCATATATTTT. Translation gives CASSQTDSGNTIYF.

The chain carries TRBV27 and TRBJ1-2; no firm D call. Germline CDR1 MNHEY, CDR2 SMNVEV (reference sequence). Trimming stripped 3 bases from V and 7 bases from J, with 12 bases between. This CDR3 contains 13 residues. In DNA form, the CDR3 reads TGTGCCAGCAGTTTTTCGGATAGACGTGGCTACACCTTC. Translation: CASSFSDRRGYTF.

The chain carries TRBV27 and TRBJ2-1; 9 positions match TRBD1. Germline CDR1 is MNHEY and CDR2 is SMNVEV (reference sequence). The CDR3 totals 13 residues. The trim removed 11 bases at V and 5 bases at J, leaving 7 bases unmatched. In nucleotides, the CDR3 is TGTGCCCATAGGGACAGGGTGGACAATGAGCAGTTCTTC. It is translated as CAHRDRVDNEQFF.

There are a few counts of this clone. The V call is TRBV7-2, the J call TRBJ1-6, with 9 bases identical to TRBD1. V was pared by 4 bases and J by 14 bases, with 12 bases of the junction left unmatched. This CDR3 region has 15 residues. Germline CDR1 is SGHTA and CDR2 is FQGNSA. The CDR3 protein is CASSYSGQGNSALHF. CDR3 bases: TGTGCCAGCAGCTATTCGGGACAGGGAAATTCGGCCCTCCACTTT.